The following is a TCR beta chain sequence with its context. The target antigen is unknown. This specimen belongs to a study of vaccination effects on CD4 cells after COVID-19. In the study overall: Following the second dose by a median of 72 days, the post-vaccine samples were obtained.

A roughly 10-day culture period preceded the isolation of CD4+ T cells. BNT162b2 vaccine or mRNA-1273 vaccine was given to participants in two doses. Generated by immunoSEQ multiplex PCR, the TCRdb table keeps only in-frame clones and is missing some. This sample carries 65,000 to 90,000 clones, roughly 73% of them seen once, and the ten largest clones take approximately 2.4%. V lost 7 bases to trimming and J lost 1 base, with 19 bases between them. Per germline, CDR1 SGHTS and CDR2 YDEGEE. This CDR3 is built from 16 residues. The chain has TRBV5-8 and TRBJ2-3, with a possible D match to TRBD2 (6 bases). This clonotype originated in a human donor who received a COVID-19 vaccine. Material: CD4+ T cells from PBMCs cultured without peptide, obtained after COVID-19 vaccination. The CDR3: CASPGWGGVRTDTQYF. In DNA, the CDR3 is TGTGCCAGCCCTGGGTGGGGCGGGGTACGCACAGATACGCAGTATTTT.